What follows is one T cell receptor (beta chain) and its context. Its cognate antigen has yet to be identified. These data belong to a study of cytomegalovirus exposure and HLA in healthy donors (dated by TCRdb to 2016 to 2017). Background on the whole study: According to an earlier analysis of 587 of the donors, some 170 million T cells yielded over 100 million unique TCR beta sequences and roughly 280 Gb of sequence data. Among the roughly 400 genotyped donors, around 81% belonged to the genetic ancestry cluster associated with self-reported Caucasian donors. Among about 360 genotyped donors of the cohort, an average of around 240,000 unique TCR beta nucleotide sequences were sequenced per donor, around 20% of them non-productive. A later genetic analysis took genome-wide SNP genotypes for about 65% of the roughly 670 donors and used that subset as a discovery cohort. Because of strong linkage in the cohort, five DR-DQ haplotypes were treated as single units for association and clustering. In the later analysis, no new phenotypic data were used to find candidate immune exposures; instead, reliance was placed on TCR beta sequences and their occurrence across donors. The aim of the study was to test whether cataloging public T cell receptors could identify signatures of past pathogen exposure. Typing coverage varied by locus: roughly 620-640 donors for A, B, C, DRB1 and DQB1; 522 for DQA1; nearly 610 for DPA1; fewer than 480 for DPB1. A later analysis re-examined previously published TCR beta repertoires from about 670 donors and added high-resolution HLA genotyping to investigate patterns of TCR occurrence. An earlier analysis of around 540 of the donors applied high-throughput TCR beta sequencing to assess whether each TCR beta V gene segment acted as functional or pseudogenic. Using immunosequencing, the study profiled T cell repertoires from roughly 650 subjects and related those repertoires to cytomegalovirus serostatus. Approximately 310 gigabases of sequencing data and approximately 80 million unique TCR sequences were included in an early release covering about 700 HLA-typed donors. Donor age, sex, ethnicity and CMV serostatus were compiled alongside the repertoire data. To predict cytomegalovirus infection status, the study combined high-throughput TCR immunosequencing, statistical association of individual TCRs with disease status, and machine learning. Along with the approximately 670-subject first cohort, a separate validation cohort of roughly 110 different subjects was used. Class I and class II HLA loci were covered by the typing at four-digit resolution. All discovery cohort repertoires had been generated on a single sequencing platform.

CDR1 and CDR2 are drawn from the germline V gene: MGHDK, SYGVNS. Trimming accounts for 3 bases at V and 3 bases at J, while the number of junction bases matched to no gene is 4. Inclusive of the bounding cysteine and phenylalanine, the CDR3 is 15 residues long. CDR3 DNA only is kept here, 45 bases in frame from base 1. In total, approximately 700 healthy bone marrow donors made up the cohort. Cohort members were all nominally healthy when sampled, although unrecorded immune exposures were likely present. The donor was CMV seronegative and belonged to the group of over 350 seronegative cohort members. Each donor provided a peripheral blood sample, and peripheral blood mononuclear cells were used for TCR beta sequencing. The Qiagen DNeasy Blood Extraction Kit was used to extract genomic DNA from the blood cell samples. Findings and caveats that apply to the study as a whole: Because the 87-base-pair reads could not distinguish some IMGT-functional V segments, including TRBV6-2 and TRBV6-3, those segments were excluded. In a later analysis, most CMV-associated TCR beta chains were found to appear HLA-restricted, with HLA associations seemingly driven largely by CMV exposure. Around 16 rarely observed V segments, including chromosome 9 orphons, were excluded from the earlier analysis of about 500 of the donors because counts were too low. The cohort was sequenced for TCR beta chains only, and without alpha or paired-chain data the features that could be detected were limited. Presence/absence analyses assumed roughly uniform sequencing depth across donors, an assumption that may not hold. Because some donors lacked HLA typing at each locus, the association tests relied only on the typed subset. A further reported finding was that TCR beta sequences accurately predicted the HLA-A and HLA-B alleles for most subjects in the first cohort. A later analysis associated about 17,000 TCR beta sequences with specific HLA alleles at a false discovery rate of 0.05. In both the original and validation cohorts, the classifier was reported to diagnose cytomegalovirus status with high specificity and sensitivity. Linkage disequilibrium might explain the correlated functional status among segregating V segments, but an unknown experimental factor could not be ruled out. In a later analysis, TCR association rates were found to vary across HLA loci, with the most associated TCRs seen for DRB1 alleles and the fewest for HLA-C alleles. Strong co-occurrence of HLA alleles, especially DR and DQ, made assigning TCR associations to individual alleles difficult. A cluster of highly shared sequence variants was judged likely to be a technical artifact of the sequencing pipeline. Three of the identified cytomegalovirus-associated TCR beta chains were confirmed in vitro to be specific for cytomegalovirus antigens. The only immune exposure information available for the cohort was CMV serostatus. The authors suggested that the approach could potentially be generalized to other disease states and immunological phenotypes. In a later analysis, HLA-associated TCR beta chains showed more clonal expansion and lower generation probabilities than non-associated chains that were equally common. Broadly in line with IMGT annotations, most TCR beta V segments showed up in productive rearrangements about 87% or about 30% of the time in an earlier analysis of approximately 640 of the donors. The study listed 164 TCR beta chains as associated with cytomegalovirus. Several of the top co-occurrence clusters appeared to be linked to parvovirus B19, influenza, CMV and Epstein-Barr virus, according to a later analysis. In a later genetic analysis, a missense DCLRE1C variant was associated with V-gene and J-gene trimming of TCR beta chains, and the association was replicated in an independent cohort. Compared with the approximately 670-donor mean, donors in an Asian-associated ancestry cluster had fewer N-insertions in productive TCRs, according to a later genetic analysis. While some public TCRs were present in many individuals, most TCR sequences turned up only very rarely across donors.

To prepare the library, the immunoSEQ multiplex PCR assay was applied. A mixture of 60 forward primers for TCR Vbeta segments and 13 reverse primers for TCR Jbeta segments was used in the multiplex PCR. The CDR3 region of rearranged TCR beta genes was amplified from genomic DNA with a multiplex PCR assay. On the Illumina HiSeq System, the amplified TCR beta libraries were sequenced as 87-base-pair reads. On the study's bioinformatics: A later analysis tallied roughly 80 million unique TCR beta chains across the approximately 670 repertoires, and around 12 million of those chains were shared by two or more donors. Raw reads were error-corrected and collapsed into unique sequences with a nearest-neighbor algorithm that merged closely related sequences to remove PCR and sequencing errors. CDR3 sequences were aligned to IMGT reference sequences to assign V, D and J gene segments. Each retained sequence needed at least a six-nucleotide match to both a V gene segment and a J gene segment. A rearrangement was called productive if the CDR3 had no stop codons and remained in frame with V and J, and every other rearrangement was called non-productive. CDR3 was defined by IMGT convention, running from the second conserved V-encoded cysteine to the conserved J-encoded phenylalanine. The earlier analysis of about 530 of the donors excluded any sequence lacking an unambiguous match to a single V gene segment. In an earlier analysis of a few hundred of the donors, V segments were called functional above 56.7% productive rearrangements and were called segregating when the between-donor standard deviation exceeded 5%. A statistical classification framework was developed to diagnose cytomegalovirus status using the catalog of TCR beta chain sequences. A later analysis assigned V and J genes by comparing TCR nucleotide sequences with IMGT/GENE-DB human TR gene sequences. Using the TCRdist pipeline, a later analysis assigned CDR3 sequences along with most-parsimonious VDJ recombination scenarios. In a later analysis, each TCR beta chain was defined by its CDR3 amino acid sequence together with its V-gene family, and reads lacking a unique V-gene family were excluded. As a way to deal with suspected cross-contamination and a sequencing artifact, a later analysis dropped 592 nucleotide sequences that were highly shared and had low generation probability. A later analysis calculated a clonal expansion index for each public chain from normalized within-repertoire ranks of inferred template counts. In a later analysis, generation probabilities were computed using a VDJ recombination model fitted to out-of-frame rearrangements, and the results were checked against IGoR. In a later analysis, TCR-TCR, TCR-HLA and TCR-CMV co-occurrence was scored with hypergeometric tests, and a repertoire-size bias correction was applied to TCR pairs. To estimate false discovery rates, a later analysis permuted the HLA or CMV assignments 20 times. In a later analysis, co-occurring TCRs were grouped using DBSCAN, with TCRdist sequence similarity added in when clustering inside HLA-allele-positive subsets. Repertoires with fewer than 30,000 or more than 120,000 public chains, plus five repertoires with anomalous nucleotide sharing, were excluded from co-occurrence clustering. Not all clones reach the TCRdb copy of this immuneACCESS table, which keeps in-frame sequences only. Checked studies attribute under half of the gap to unresolved V genes and leave the rest unexplained. The DNA was the basis for D and trimming; V, J and clone size are from that table. This sample's table contains approximately 110,000 clones. Roughly 1% of the sample is in the top ten clones.

The rearranged chain carries TRBV25-1 and TRBJ1-4; TRBD1 matches 7 bases in the middle. This TCR derives from a man aged 18 to 30 in good health and CMV-seronegative. The material sequenced was PBMCs. The DNA reads TGTGCCAGCAGTGAGCCGACAGGGTCTAATGAAAAACTGTTTTTT. This yields the protein CASSEPTGSNEKLFF.